This entry features one TCR beta chain sequence. Sequenced by immunoSEQ multiplex PCR; TCRdb stores in-frame clones only, minus some. Of some 170,000 clones detected, 78% appear once; the ten largest clones hold approximately 15%. This sample is part of a study of blood T cell repertoires in COVID-19. Cohort 3 donors were reported recovered after two negative PCRs, clearance, or symptom resolution. Germline CDR1 reads KGHSH; CDR2 reads LQKENI. The CDR3 spans 19 residues. V dropped 3 bases and J dropped 1 base, with 23 bases sitting between them. Sequencing input: PBMCs or T cells enriched from blood (not recorded which). The V and J genes are TRBV18 and TRBJ2-3, with D tentatively TRBD2 (5 bases). This clonotype was obtained from a woman aged 50 to 60 who had recovered from COVID-19. The CDR3 is CASSPMAGGRADGTDTQYF. CDR3 nucleotides: TGTGCCAGCTCACCGATGGCTGGTGGGCGGGCGGATGGCACAGATACGCAGTATTTT.